A selection of T cell receptor beta chains follows, all from one sample in a study of blood T cell repertoires in COVID-19. This table comes from immunoSEQ multiplex PCR, and its TCRdb copy is limited to in-frame clones, with some not included. The repertoire holds a few hundred thousand clones, with roughly 88% as singletons. The sequenced sample consisted of peripheral blood. Receptor source: a human donor with COVID-19, enrolled during active disease. The donor label of this sample is uncertain. The CDR3 runs from the conserved cysteine through the conserved F or W. Fields, in order: D gene, J gene, clone size, CDR3 length, V gene, CDR3 DNA, CDR3 protein. The D gene is left open where the match is weak. Clone size is stated in some rows and not others, as once, few, many or a class when expanded.

D: NA
J: TRBJ1-6
size: NA
length: 16
V: TRBV27
DNA: TGTGCCAGCAGTTTATTGTGGAGGGTGGCGGACTCACCCCTCCACTTT
CDR3: CASSLLWRVADSPLHF

D: NA
J: TRBJ2-2
size: NA
length: 16
V: TRBV11-2
DNA: TGTGCCAGCAGCTATAGCCCCCCGACAGACACCGGGGAGCTGTTTTTT
CDR3: CASSYSPPTDTGELFF

D: TRBD1
J: TRBJ1-1
size: NA
length: 16
V: TRBV19
DNA: TGTGCCAGTAGTATTCGCGGACAGGGAGGTGTCACTGAAGCTTTCTTT
CDR3: CASSIRGQGGVTEAFF

D: NA
J: TRBJ2-2
size: NA
length: 15
V: TRBV10-3
DNA: TGTGCCATCAGTGATCAGGGCGGCGGCACCGGGGAGCTGTTTTTT
CDR3: CAISDQGGGTGELFF

D: NA
J: TRBJ1-6
size: NA
length: 16
V: TRBV27
DNA: TGTGCCAGCAGTGAGGACAGAGCAGGCGGGAGGTCACCCCTCCACTTT
CDR3: CASSEDRAGGRSPLHF

D: NA
J: TRBJ2-1
size: NA
length: 15
V: TRBV7-2
DNA: TGTGCCAGCAGCTTAGCGGGGGCCGTTTACAATGAGCAGTTCTTC
CDR3: CASSLAGAVYNEQFF

D: NA
J: TRBJ2-5
size: NA
length: 14
V: TRBV5-4
DNA: TGTGCCAGCAGTTATGAGGGGGGGACGGAGACCCAGTACTTC
CDR3: CASSYEGGTETQYF

D: TRBD2
J: TRBJ2-7
size: few
length: 16
V: TRBV3-1/TRBV3-2
DNA: TGTGCCAGCAGCCAAGTAACTAGCGGGTTCTCCTACGAGCAGTACTTC
CDR3: CASSQVTSGFSYEQYF

D: NA
J: TRBJ1-5
size: NA
length: 14
V: TRBV19
DNA: TGTGCCAGTAGTATCCGTGTTAGCAATCAGCCCCAGCATTTT
CDR3: CASSIRVSNQPQHF

D: TRBD2
J: TRBJ2-7
size: NA
length: 14
V: TRBV7-3
DNA: TGTGCCAGCAGGCCCGGGACTAGCGACTACGAGCAGTACTTC
CDR3: CASRPGTSDYEQYF